Listed below are T cell receptor beta chains from one sample, sequenced in a study of shared clonotypes between healthy human individuals. The table came from immunoSEQ multiplex PCR; TCRdb's copy has only in-frame clones and leaves some out. The table records roughly 1,100,000 clones, more than 60% of them present only once. What was sequenced was memory CD4+ T cells sorted from blood. The origin of the receptors is a man aged 18 to 35 in good health. The CDR3 runs from the conserved cysteine through the conserved F or W. Each record gives: clone size, V gene, CDR3 protein. Part of the rows lack a size; the others show once, few, many or a class for expanded clones.

abundance: NA; v_gene: TRBV27; CDR3aa: CASSFTQGRTNTEAFF
abundance: NA; v_gene: TRBV9; CDR3aa: CASSAGLGGGDTQYF
abundance: NA; v_gene: TRBV9; CDR3aa: CASSVDLGPYEQYF
abundance: NA; v_gene: TRBV19; CDR3aa: CASTPLGAVGGANEQFF
abundance: NA; v_gene: TRBV5-1; CDR3aa: CASSSGQGGSETQYF
abundance: NA; v_gene: TRBV4-2; CDR3aa: CASSQSRGGRTSGGTTDTQYF
abundance: NA; v_gene: TRBV28; CDR3aa: CASSLSPYGYTF
abundance: once; v_gene: TRBV7-2; CDR3aa: CASSTGQLSDGYTF
abundance: NA; v_gene: TRBV6-5; CDR3aa: CASKIGVNYGYTF
abundance: NA; v_gene: TRBV5-1; CDR3aa: CASSTGQGNSPLHF
abundance: few; v_gene: TRBV19; CDR3aa: CASSIEGGTGKGTQYF
abundance: once; v_gene: TRBV5-1; CDR3aa: CASSREGSRGYTF
abundance: few; v_gene: TRBV10-3; CDR3aa: CATRGDADTQYF
abundance: NA; v_gene: TRBV18; CDR3aa: CASSPPDLGRYNEQFF
abundance: NA; v_gene: TRBV25-1; CDR3aa: CASSEYGGPGNTIYF
abundance: NA; v_gene: TRBV5-4; CDR3aa: CASSRTGDNEKLFF
abundance: NA; v_gene: TRBV18; CDR3aa: CASSEQHGDEQYF
abundance: once; v_gene: TRBV5-4; CDR3aa: CASSLTSGRSYGYTF
abundance: NA; v_gene: TRBV4-1; CDR3aa: CASTPALNSPLHF
abundance: NA; v_gene: TRBV7-9; CDR3aa: CASSFEYAGTGAVEQYF
abundance: NA; v_gene: TRBV28; CDR3aa: CASSPVTSQQGAADTQYF
abundance: NA; v_gene: TRBV7-3; CDR3aa: CASSLWAGTDYEQYF
abundance: NA; v_gene: TRBV10-2; CDR3aa: CASSDQGTSSPLHF
abundance: once; v_gene: TRBV19; CDR3aa: CASSIGLAAGYEQYF
abundance: NA; v_gene: TRBV18; CDR3aa: CASSQKKGVRNTDTQYF
abundance: NA; v_gene: TRBV9; CDR3aa: CASSVAPGLAGVLGNEQFF
abundance: NA; v_gene: TRBV6-1; CDR3aa: CASSAPGTDTQYF
abundance: once; v_gene: TRBV30; CDR3aa: CAWSVDGRNYNEQFF
abundance: NA; v_gene: TRBV19; CDR3aa: CASSILDRSHGYTF
abundance: NA; v_gene: TRBV7-2; CDR3aa: CASSLGSTLTEAFF
abundance: few; v_gene: TRBV7-2; CDR3aa: CASSPGETQYF
abundance: NA; v_gene: TRBV7-2; CDR3aa: CASSYLQGTQYF
abundance: NA; v_gene: TRBV9; CDR3aa: CASSVDRGKYNEQFF
abundance: NA; v_gene: TRBV10-3; CDR3aa: CAISDEGGKTHEQYF
abundance: NA; v_gene: TRBV30; CDR3aa: CAWGRNSYEQYF
abundance: NA; v_gene: TRBV10-3; CDR3aa: CAIGTAKETQYF
abundance: once; v_gene: TRBV11-2; CDR3aa: CASSSQGAGTEAFF
abundance: few; v_gene: TRBV4-1; CDR3aa: CASRKTGIGNTIYF
abundance: NA; v_gene: TRBV5-6; CDR3aa: CASSLKNTGELFF
abundance: few; v_gene: TRBV28; CDR3aa: CASSFPGSRQETQYF
abundance: NA; v_gene: TRBV2; CDR3aa: CASSSQGASGNTIYF
abundance: NA; v_gene: TRBV5-4; CDR3aa: CASSGVRQAEGLMNTEAFF
abundance: once; v_gene: TRBV11-2; CDR3aa: CASSLASEQFF
abundance: NA; v_gene: TRBV5-6; CDR3aa: CASSLEGGSEKLFF
abundance: NA; v_gene: TRBV7-9; CDR3aa: CASSSEGNTDTQYF